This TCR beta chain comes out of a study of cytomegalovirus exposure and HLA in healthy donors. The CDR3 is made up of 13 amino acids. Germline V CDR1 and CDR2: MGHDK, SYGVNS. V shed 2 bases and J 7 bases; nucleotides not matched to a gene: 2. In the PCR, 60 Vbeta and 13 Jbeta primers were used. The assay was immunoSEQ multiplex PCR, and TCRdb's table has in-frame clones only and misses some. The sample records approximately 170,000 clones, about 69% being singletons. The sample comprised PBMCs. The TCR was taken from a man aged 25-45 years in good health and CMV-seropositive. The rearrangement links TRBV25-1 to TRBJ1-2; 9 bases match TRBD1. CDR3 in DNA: TGTGCCAGCAGTGAAAGACAGGGGGGTGGCTACACCTTC. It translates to CASSERQGGGYTF.